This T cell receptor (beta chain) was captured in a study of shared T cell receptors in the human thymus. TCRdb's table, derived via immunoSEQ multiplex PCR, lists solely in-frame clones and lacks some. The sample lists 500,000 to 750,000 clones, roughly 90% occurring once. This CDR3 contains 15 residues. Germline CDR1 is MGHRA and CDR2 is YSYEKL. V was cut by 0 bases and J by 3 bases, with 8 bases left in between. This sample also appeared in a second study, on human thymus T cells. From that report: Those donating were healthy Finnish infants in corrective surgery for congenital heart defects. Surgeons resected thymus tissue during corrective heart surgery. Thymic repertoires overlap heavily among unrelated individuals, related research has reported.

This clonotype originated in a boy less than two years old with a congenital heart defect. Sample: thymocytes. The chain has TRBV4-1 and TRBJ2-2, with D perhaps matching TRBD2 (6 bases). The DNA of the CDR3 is TGCGCCAGCAGCCAAGATGGCGGGGACACCGGGGAGCTGTTTTTT. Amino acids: CASSQDGGDTGELFF.